Presented here are 8 T cell receptor beta chains from one specimen sequenced in a study of blood T cells in healthy people across ages. The authors ran a second PCR of about 6 to 12 cycles using a sample-barcoded 5' primer and a J-beta primer mix. One entry per CDR3 protein results from TCRdb running MiXCR on the 5' RACE reads. Seen here are approximately 1.5 million distinct CDR3 sequences, approximately 32% observed once, and the top ten hold 10% to 12%. What was sequenced was blood. The receptor source for this set is a woman aged 25 to 39 in good health.

This chain connects TRBV30 to TRBJ1-1; D is ambiguous. The V and J ends lost 0 bases and 3 bases respectively, with 14 bases between them. Per the germline V gene, CDR1 is GTSNPN and CDR2 is SVGIG (reference sequence). This CDR3 comprises 15 residues. The CDR3 DNA sequence: TGTGCCTGGAGTGTACTAGGGTTCGTAGACACTGAAGCTTTCTTT. As protein: CAWSVLGFVDTEAFF.

This clonotype was observed a handful of times. Germline is not matched at one junction end, which may reflect a read error. V and J are TRBV20-1 and TRBJ2-1; D may be TRBD1 or TRBD2 (6 bases each). The CDR3 consists of 17 residues. Germline V gene sequence: CDR1 DFQATT, CDR2 SNEGSKA (reference sequence). CDR3 coding DNA: TGCAGTGCCACCCCTGACGCGGGACAACCCATGTACAGTGAGCAGTTCTTC. Its translation is CSATPDAGQPMYSEQFF.

This clonotype was recorded a few times. The chain combines TRBV9 with TRBJ2-7; either TRBD1 or TRBD2 may supply D (5 bases each). CDR1 is SGDLS, CDR2 YYNGEE, per germline. The CDR3 runs 14 residues. V was trimmed by 0 bases and J by 3 bases, leaving 10 bases between them. The CDR3 DNA sequence: TGTGCCAGCAGCGTAGCGCAGGGAGACTACGAGCAGTACTTC. This sequence encodes CASSVAQGDYEQYF.

The chain carries TRBV3-1 and TRBJ2-1, with D unclear. Trimming took off 1 base at V and 8 bases at J, with 6 bases between the two ends. CDR1 LGHDT and CDR2 YNNKEL come from the germline V gene (reference sequence). The CDR3 totals 12 residues. The CDR3 DNA reads TGTGCCAGCAGCCAAGGTAGGGATGAGCAGTTCTTC. The encoded protein is CASSQGRDEQFF.

V usage is TRBV28 and J usage is TRBJ2-1; D is possibly TRBD1 or TRBD2 (5 bases each). In germline, CDR1 is MDHEN, CDR2 SYDVKM. The CDR3 has 13 residues. The germline V and J ends were trimmed by 7 bases and 4 bases, with 11 bases remaining between them. The CDR3 nucleotides read TGTGCCAGCACGGACTCAGGGTACAATGAGCAGTTCTTC. Translated: CASTDSGYNEQFF.

The chain links TRBV24-1 to TRBJ2-3, with D perhaps TRBD1 (6 bases). Germline V gives CDR1 KGHDR, CDR2 SFDVKD. The CDR3 is 17 residues long. Between the trimmed V and J ends, which lost 2 bases and 0 bases, there was a span of 14 bases. CDR3 protein: CATSDSGRGPSTDTQYF. The CDR3 DNA is TGTGCCACCAGTGATTCGGGCAGGGGCCCAAGCACAGATACGCAGTATTTT.

The chain couples TRBV5-1 to TRBJ2-2; TRBD2 is a possible D gene (5 bases). Germline CDR1 reads SGHRS; CDR2 reads YFSETQ. CDR3 size: 15 residues. Trimming removed 5 bases at V and 1 base at J, with 12 bases between. The CDR3: CASRENGRNTGELFF. In DNA, the CDR3 is TGCGCCAGCAGGGAGAATGGGAGGAACACCGGGGAGCTGTTTTTT.

The chain couples TRBV18 to TRBJ2-6, with no clear D. The CDR3 sequence is 15 residues long. Deletions cut 2 bases from V and 1 base from J, with 6 bases between. CDR1 and CDR2 from the germline V gene are KGHSH and LQKENI. DNA of the CDR3: TGTGCCAGCTCACCAATAGGGTCTGGGGCCAACGTCCTGACTTTC. This codes for CASSPIGSGANVLTF.